This T cell receptor beta chain was observed in a study of cytomegalovirus exposure and HLA in healthy donors. Study at large: Earlier, 95 million to 120 million unique TCR beta sequences were recovered from 200 million or so T cells by an analysis. Whole-study findings and limits: Researchers reported from a later analysis that most CMV-associated TCR beta chains appeared HLA-restricted. In a later analysis, across HLA loci, associated TCR counts were highest for DRB1, lowest for HLA-C.

PCR used 60 Vbeta primers and 13 Jbeta primers. Assay used: immunoSEQ multiplex PCR; TCRdb lists only in-frame clones, some missing. The repertoire holds under 200,000 clones, with roughly 73% as singletons. Comment on this clone: Antigen unknown.

The CDR3 loop spans 14 amino acids. The V gene lost 6 bases and the J gene lost 14 bases, with 25 bases spanning the gap. Germline V lookup: CDR1 MDHEN, CDR2 SYDVKM. V gene TRBV28 combines with J gene TRBJ1-2; D perhaps matches TRBD1 (5 bases). This TCR was sampled from a woman in her thirties in good health and CMV-seronegative. Sample: PBMCs. The DNA of the CDR3 is TGTGCCAGCAGCCTCGGCGAGTCGGGGGTCGGGTGGACCTTC. It encodes CASSLGESGVGWTF.